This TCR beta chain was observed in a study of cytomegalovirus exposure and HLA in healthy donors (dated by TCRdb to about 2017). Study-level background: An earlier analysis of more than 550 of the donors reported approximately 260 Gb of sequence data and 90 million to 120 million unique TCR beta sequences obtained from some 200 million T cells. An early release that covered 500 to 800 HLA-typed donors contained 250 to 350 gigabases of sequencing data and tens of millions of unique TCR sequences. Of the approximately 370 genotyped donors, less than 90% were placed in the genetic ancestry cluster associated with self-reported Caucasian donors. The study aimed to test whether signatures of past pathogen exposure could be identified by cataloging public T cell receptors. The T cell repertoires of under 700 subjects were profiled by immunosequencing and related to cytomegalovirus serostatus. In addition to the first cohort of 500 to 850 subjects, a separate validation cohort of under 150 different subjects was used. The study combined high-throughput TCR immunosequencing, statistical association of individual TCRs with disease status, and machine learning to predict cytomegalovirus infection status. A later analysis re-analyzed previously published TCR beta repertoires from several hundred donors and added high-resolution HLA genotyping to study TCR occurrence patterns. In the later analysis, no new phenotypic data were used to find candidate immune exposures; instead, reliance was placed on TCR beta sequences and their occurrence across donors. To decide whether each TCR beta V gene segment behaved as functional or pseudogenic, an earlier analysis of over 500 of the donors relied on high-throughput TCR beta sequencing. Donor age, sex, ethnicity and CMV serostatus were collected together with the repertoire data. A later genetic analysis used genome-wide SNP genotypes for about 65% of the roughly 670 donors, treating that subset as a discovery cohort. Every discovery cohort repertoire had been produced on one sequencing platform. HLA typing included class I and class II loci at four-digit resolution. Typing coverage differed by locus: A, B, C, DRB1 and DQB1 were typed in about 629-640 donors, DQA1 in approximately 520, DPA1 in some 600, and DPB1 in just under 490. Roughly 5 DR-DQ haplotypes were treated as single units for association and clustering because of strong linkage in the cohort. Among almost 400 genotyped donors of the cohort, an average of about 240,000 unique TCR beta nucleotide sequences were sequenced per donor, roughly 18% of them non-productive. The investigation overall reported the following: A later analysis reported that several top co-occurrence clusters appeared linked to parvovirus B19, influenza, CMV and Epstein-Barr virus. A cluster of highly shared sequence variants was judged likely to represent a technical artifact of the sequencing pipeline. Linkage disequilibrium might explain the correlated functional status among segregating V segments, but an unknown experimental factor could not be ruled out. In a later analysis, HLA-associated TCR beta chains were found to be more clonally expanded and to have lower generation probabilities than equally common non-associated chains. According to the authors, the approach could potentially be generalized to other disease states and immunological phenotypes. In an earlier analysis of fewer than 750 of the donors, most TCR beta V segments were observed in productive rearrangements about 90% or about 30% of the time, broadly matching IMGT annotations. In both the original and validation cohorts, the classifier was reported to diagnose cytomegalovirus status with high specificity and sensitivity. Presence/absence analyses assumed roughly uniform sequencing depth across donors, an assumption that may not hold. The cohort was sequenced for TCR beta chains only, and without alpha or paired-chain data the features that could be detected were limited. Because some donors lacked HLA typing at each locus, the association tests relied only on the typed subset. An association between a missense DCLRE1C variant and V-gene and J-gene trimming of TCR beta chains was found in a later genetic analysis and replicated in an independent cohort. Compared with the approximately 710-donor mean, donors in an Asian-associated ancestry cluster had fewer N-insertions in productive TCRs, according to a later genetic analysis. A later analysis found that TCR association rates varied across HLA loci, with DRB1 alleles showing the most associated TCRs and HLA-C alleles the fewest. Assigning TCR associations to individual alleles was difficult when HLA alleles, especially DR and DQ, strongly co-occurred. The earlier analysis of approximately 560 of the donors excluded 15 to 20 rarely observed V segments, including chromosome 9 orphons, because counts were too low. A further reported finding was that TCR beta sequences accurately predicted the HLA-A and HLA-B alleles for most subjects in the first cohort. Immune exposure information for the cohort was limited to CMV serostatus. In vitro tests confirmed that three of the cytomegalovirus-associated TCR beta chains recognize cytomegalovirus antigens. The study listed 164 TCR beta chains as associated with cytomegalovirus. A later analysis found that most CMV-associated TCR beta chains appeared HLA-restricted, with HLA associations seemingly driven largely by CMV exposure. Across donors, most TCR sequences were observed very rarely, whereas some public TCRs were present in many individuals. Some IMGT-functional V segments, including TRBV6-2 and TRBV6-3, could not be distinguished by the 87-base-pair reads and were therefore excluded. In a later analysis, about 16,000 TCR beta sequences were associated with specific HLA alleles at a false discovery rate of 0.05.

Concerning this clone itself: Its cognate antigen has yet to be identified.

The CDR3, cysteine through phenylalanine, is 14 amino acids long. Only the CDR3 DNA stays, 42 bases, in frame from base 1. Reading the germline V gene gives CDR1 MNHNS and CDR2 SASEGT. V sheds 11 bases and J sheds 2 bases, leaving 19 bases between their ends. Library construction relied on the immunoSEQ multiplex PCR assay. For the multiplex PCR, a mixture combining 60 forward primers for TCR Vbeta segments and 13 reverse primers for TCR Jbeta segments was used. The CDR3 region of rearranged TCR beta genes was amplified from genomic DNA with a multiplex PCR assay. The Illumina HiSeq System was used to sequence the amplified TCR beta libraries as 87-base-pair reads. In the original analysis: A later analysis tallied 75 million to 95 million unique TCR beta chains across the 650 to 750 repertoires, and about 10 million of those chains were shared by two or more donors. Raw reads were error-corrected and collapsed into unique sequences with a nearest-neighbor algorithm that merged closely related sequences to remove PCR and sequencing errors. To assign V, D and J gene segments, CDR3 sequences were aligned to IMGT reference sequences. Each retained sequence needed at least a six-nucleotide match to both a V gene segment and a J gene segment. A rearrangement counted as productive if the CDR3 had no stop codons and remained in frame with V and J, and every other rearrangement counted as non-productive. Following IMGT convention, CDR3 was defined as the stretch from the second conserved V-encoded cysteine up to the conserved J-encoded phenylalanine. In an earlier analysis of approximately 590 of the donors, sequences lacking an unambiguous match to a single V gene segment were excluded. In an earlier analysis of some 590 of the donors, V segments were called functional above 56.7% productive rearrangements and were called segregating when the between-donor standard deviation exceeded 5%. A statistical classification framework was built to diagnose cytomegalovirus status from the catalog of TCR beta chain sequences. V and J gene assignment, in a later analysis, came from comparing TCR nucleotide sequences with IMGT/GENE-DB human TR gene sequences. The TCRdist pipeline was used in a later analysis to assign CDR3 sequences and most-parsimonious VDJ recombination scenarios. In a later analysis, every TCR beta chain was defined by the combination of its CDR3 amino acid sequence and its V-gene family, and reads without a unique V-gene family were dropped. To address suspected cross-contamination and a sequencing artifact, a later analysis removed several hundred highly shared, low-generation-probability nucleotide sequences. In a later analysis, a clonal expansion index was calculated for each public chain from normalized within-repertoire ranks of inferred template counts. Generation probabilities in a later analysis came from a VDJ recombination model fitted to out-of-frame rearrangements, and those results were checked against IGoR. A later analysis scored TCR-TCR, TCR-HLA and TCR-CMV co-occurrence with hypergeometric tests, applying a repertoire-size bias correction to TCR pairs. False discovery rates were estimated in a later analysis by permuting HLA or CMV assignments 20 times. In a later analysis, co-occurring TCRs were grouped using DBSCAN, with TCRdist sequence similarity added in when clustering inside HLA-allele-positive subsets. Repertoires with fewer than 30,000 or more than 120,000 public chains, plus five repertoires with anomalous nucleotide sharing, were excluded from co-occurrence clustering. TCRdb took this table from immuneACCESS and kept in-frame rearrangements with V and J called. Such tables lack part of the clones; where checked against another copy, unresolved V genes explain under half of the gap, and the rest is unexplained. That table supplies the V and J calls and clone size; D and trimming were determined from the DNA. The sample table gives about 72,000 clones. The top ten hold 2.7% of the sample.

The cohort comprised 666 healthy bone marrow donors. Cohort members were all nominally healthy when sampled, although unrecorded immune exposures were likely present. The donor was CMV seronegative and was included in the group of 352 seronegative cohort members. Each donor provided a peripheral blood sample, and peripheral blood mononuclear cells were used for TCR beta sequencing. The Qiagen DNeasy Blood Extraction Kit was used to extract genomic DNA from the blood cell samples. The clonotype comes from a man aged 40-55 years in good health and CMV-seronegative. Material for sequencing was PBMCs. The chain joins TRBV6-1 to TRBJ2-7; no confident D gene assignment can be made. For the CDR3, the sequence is CAARTPQAAYEQYF. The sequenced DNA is TGTGCCGCACGAACGCCTCAGGCAGCCTACGAGCAGTACTTC.